This T cell receptor beta chain appears in the sequencing data of a study of brain metastases from non-small cell lung cancer. Using immunoSEQ multiplex PCR, the repertoire was profiled, and TCRdb retains in-frame clones only, with some absent. This table holds some 4,500 clones, roughly 85% found once. With respect to this clone: The antigen is undetermined.

General observations from the study: Brain metastases had lower T-cell infiltration than primary tumors. In around 66% of brain metastases, T-cell clones were expanded compared with matched primary tumors. Metastases had sparse T cells but largely shared repertoires with primaries.

V dropped 5 bases and J dropped 6; count of bases not matched to a gene: 10. Per germline, CDR1 SEHNR and CDR2 FQNEAQ (reference sequence). The CDR3 has 15 amino acids. The receptor comes from a donor aged 40 or over with non-small cell lung cancer. Material for sequencing was primary lung tumor tissue. J is TRBJ2-1 and V is TRBV7-9; TRBD1 aligns across 7 bases. For the CDR3, the DNA is TGTGCCAGCAGCCCTCTCCTAACAGGGGTCAATGAGCAGTTCTTC. This codes for CASSPLLTGVNEQFF.